The T cell receptor (beta chain) described here comes from a study of blood T cell repertoires in COVID-19. Sequencing used immunoSEQ multiplex PCR; TCRdb keeps in-frame clones, though not all of them. The profile shows 300,000 to 400,000 clones, under 95% of them singletons. CDR1 is MNHEY and CDR2 is SMNVEV in the germline V gene (reference sequence). CDR3 length: 12 residues. Trimming left V 5 bases short and J 5 bases short, with 4 bases between. The sequenced sample consisted of peripheral blood. The source is a woman aged 18 to 35 who had recovered from COVID-19. This rearrangement joins TRBV27 to TRBJ1-6, with unresolved D. The CDR3, as DNA: TGTGCCAGCAGTCCTCATAATTCACCCCTCCACTTT. Translation: CASSPHNSPLHF.